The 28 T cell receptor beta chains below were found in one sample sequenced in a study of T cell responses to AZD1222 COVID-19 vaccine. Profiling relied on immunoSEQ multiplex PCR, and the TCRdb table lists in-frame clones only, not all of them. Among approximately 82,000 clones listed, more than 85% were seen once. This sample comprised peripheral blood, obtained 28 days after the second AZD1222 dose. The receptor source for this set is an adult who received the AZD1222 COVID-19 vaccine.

DNA of the CDR3: TGTGCCAGCAGCGTAGCCTCGGACAGGGCTCTCTATGGCTACACCTTC. Amino acids: CASSVASDRALYGYTF. The chain has TRBV9 and TRBJ1-2, with 8 bases identical to TRBD1. Germline CDR1 reads SGDLS; CDR2 reads YYNGEE. CDR3 length: 16 amino acids. V was clipped by 0 bases and J by 4 bases; unmatched bases: 8. Full variable domain (rest looked up from reference TRBV9 and TRBJ1-2): DSGVTQTPKHLITATGQRVTLRCSPRSGDLSVYWYQQSLDQGLQFLIQYYNGEERAKGNILERFSAQQFPDLHSELNLSSLELGDSALYFCASSVASDRALYGYTFGSGTRLTVV.

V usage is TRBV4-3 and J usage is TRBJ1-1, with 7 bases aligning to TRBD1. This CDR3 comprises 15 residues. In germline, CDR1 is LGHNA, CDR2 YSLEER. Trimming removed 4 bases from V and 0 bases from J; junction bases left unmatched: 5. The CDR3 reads CASSPSGTVNTEAFF. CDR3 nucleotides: TGCGCCAGCAGCCCCTCCGGGACAGTGAACACTGAAGCTTTCTTT.

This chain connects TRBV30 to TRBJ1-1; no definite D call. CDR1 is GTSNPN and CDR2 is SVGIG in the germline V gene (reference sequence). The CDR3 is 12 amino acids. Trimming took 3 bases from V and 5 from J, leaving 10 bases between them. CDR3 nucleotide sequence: TGTGCCTGGAGACACCGGGAGACTGAAGCTTTCTTT. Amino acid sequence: CAWRHRETEAFF.

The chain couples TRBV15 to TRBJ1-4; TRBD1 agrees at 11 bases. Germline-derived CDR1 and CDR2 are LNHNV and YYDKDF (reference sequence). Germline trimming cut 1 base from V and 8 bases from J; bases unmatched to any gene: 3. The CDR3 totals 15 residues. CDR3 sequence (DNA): TGTGCCACCAGCAGAGGTGGGACAGGGGGGGAAAAACTGTTTTTT. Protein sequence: CATSRGGTGGEKLFF.

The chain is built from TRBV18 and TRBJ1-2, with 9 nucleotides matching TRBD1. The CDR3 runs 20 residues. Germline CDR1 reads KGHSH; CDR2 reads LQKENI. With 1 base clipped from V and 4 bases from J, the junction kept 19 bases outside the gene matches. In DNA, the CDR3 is TGTGCCAGCTCACCACAACAGGGGGCATTTTCCGCTACCTCGGGCTATGGCTACACCTTC. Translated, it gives CASSPQQGAFSATSGYGYTF.

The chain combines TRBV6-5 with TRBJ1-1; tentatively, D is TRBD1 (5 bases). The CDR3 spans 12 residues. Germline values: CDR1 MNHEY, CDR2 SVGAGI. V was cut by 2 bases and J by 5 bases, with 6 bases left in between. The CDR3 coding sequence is TGTGCCAGCAGTTACGAGGGGACTGAAGCTTTCTTT. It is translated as CASSYEGTEAFF.

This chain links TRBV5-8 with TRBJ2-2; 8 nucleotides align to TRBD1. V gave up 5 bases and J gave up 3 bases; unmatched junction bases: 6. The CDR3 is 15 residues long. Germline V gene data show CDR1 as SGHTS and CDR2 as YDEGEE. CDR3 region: CASSLLDRDTGELFF. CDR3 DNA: TGTGCCAGCAGTCTCTTGGACAGGGACACCGGGGAGCTGTTTTTT.

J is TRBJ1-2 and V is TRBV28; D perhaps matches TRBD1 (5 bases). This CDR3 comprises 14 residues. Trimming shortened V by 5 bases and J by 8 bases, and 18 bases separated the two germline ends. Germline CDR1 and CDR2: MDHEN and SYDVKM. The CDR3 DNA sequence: TGTGCCAGCAGTGGACACGGGACGGCTTGGGGCTACACCTTC. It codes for CASSGHGTAWGYTF.

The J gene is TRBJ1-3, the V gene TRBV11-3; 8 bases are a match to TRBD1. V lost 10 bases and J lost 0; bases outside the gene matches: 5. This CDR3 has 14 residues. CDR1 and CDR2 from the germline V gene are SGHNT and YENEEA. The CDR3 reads CATRTGLSGNTIYF. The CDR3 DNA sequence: TGTGCCACCCGGACAGGGCTCTCTGGAAACACCATATATTTT.

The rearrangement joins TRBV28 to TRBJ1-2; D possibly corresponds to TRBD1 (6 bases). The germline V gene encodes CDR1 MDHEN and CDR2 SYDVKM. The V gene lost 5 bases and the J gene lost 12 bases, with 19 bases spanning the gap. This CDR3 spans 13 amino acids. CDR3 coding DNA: TGTGCCAGCAGTCCCTTCCCCGGTACAGGGAACACCTTC. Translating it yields CASSPFPGTGNTF.

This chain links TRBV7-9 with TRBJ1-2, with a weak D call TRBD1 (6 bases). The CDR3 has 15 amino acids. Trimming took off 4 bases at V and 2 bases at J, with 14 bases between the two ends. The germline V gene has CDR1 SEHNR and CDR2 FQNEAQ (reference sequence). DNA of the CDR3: TGTGCCAGCAGCTCCAGGCGGACAGCGAACTATGGCTACACCTTC. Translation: CASSSRRTANYGYTF.

The CDR3 region has the DNA TGTGCCAGTAGCGAAGGAGGTCACAATCAGCCCCAGCATTTT. Translation gives CASSEGGHNQPQHF. This chain uses TRBV19 with TRBJ1-5, with D uncertain. V lost 6 bases to trimming and J lost 3 bases, with 12 bases between them. CDR3 length: 14 residues. CDR1 is LNHDA, CDR2 SQIVND, per germline (reference sequence).

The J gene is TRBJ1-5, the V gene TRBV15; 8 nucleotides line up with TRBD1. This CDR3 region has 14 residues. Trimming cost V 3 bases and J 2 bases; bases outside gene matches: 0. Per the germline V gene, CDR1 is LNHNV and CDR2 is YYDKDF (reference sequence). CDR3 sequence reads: CATSRGQGNQPQHF. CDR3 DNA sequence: TGTGCCACCAGCAGGGGACAGGGCAATCAGCCCCAGCATTTT.

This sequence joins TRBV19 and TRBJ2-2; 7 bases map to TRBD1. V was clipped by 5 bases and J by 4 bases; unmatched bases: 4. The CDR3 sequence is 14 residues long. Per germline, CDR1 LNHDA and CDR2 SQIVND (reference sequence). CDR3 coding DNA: TGTGCCAGTAGTCTACAGGGGTTCACCGGGGAGCTGTTTTTT. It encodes CASSLQGFTGELFF.

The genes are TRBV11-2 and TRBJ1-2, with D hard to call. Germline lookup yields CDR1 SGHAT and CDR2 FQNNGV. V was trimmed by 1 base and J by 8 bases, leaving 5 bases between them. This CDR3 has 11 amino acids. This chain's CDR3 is CASSLGAGYTF. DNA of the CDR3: TGTGCCAGCAGCTTAGGGGCCGGCTACACCTTC.

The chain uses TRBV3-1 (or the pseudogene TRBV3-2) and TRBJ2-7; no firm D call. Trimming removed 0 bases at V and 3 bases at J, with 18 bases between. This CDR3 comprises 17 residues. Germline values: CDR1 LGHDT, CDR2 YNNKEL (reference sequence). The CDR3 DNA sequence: TGTGCCAGCAGCCAAGATCGTAGGAGACGAGTGGTCTACGAGCAGTACTTC. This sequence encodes CASSQDRRRRVVYEQYF.

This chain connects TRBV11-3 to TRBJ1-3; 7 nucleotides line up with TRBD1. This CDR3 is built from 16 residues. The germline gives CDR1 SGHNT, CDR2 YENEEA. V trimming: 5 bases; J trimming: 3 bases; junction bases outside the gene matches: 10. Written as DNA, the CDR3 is TGTGCCAGCAGCCGTCCCCGAGGGGGCGGTGGAAACACCATATATTTT. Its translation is CASSRPRGGGGNTIYF.

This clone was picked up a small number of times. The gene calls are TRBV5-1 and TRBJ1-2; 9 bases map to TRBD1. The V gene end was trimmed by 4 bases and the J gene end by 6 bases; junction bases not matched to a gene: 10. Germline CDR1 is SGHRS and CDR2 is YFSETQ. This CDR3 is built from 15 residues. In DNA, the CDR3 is TGCGCCAGCAGCCCCTCCCGCCGGACAGGGGATGGCTACACCTTC. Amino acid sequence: CASSPSRRTGDGYTF.

The CDR3 DNA is TGTGCCAGCAGCCACCGGACAGCCACAGATACGCAGTATTTT. Translated: CASSHRTATDTQYF. The chain combines TRBV7-3 with TRBJ2-3; tentatively, D is TRBD1 (6 bases). V shed 5 bases and J shed 2 bases, with 11 bases lying between them. This CDR3 has 14 residues. Germline loops: CDR1 SGHTA, CDR2 FQGTGA.

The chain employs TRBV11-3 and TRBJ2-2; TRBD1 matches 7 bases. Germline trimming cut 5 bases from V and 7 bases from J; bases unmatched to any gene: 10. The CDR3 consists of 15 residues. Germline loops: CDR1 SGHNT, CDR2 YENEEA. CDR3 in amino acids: CASSPYTGVGGELFF. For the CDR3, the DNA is TGTGCCAGCAGCCCGTACACAGGGGTTGGCGGGGAGCTGTTTTTT.

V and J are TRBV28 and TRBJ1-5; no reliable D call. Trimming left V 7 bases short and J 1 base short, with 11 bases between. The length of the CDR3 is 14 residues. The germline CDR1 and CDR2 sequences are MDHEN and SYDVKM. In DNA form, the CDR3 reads TGTGCCAGCATAGGGTCCATAAGCAATCAGCCCCAGCATTTT. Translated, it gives CASIGSISNQPQHF.

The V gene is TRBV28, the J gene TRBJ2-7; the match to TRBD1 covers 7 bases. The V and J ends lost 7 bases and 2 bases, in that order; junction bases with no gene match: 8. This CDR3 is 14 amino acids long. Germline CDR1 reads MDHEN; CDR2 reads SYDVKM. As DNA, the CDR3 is TGTGCCAGCACCCCAACAGGGGTTCCCTACGAGCAGTACTTC. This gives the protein CASTPTGVPYEQYF.

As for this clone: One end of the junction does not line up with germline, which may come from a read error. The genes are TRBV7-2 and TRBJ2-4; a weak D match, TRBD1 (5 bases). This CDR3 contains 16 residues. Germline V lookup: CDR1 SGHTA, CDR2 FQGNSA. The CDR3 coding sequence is TGTGCCAGCAGCCTTGGCCCCCAGGGTAGGAGAGGTATATTGCACTTC. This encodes CASSLGPQGRRGILHF.

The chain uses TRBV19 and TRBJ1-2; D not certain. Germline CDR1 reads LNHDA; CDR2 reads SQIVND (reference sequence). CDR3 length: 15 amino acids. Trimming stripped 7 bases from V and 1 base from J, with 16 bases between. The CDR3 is CASTPWEQHNYGYTF. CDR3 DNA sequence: TGTGCCAGTACCCCATGGGAACAGCATAACTATGGCTACACCTTC.

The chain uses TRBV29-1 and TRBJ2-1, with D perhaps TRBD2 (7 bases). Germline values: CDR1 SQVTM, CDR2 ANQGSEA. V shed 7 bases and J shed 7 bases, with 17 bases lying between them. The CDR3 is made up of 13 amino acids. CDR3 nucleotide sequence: TGCAGCGCCAGGGGAGGGGTGCTAAATGAGCAGTTCTTC. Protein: CSARGGVLNEQFF.

CDR3 region: CASSEGVPDTGELFF. As DNA, the CDR3 is TGTGCCAGCAGTGAGGGGGTACCTGACACCGGGGAGCTGTTTTTT. The chain recombines TRBV9 with TRBJ2-2; possibly TRBD1 for D (6 bases). CDR3 length equals 15 residues. The V gene's germline CDR1 is SGDLS and CDR2 YYNGEE. V lost 5 bases to trimming and J lost 3 bases, with 14 bases between them.

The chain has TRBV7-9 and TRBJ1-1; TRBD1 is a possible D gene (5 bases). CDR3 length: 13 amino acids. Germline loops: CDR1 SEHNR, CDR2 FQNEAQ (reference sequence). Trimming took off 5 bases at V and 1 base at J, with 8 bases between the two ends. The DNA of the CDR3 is TGTGCCAGCAGCCAACAGGCGAACACTGAAGCTTTCTTT. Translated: CASSQQANTEAFF.

The CDR3 DNA sequence: TGTGCCAGCAGCCAAGCAGGGGGGAATTCACCCCTCCACTTT. Translation gives CASSQAGGNSPLHF. The genes are TRBV4-2 and TRBJ1-6; TRBD1 aligns across 7 bases. This CDR3 is 14 amino acids long. Germline trimming cut 1 base from V and 7 bases from J; bases unmatched to any gene: 1. Germline V CDR1 and CDR2: LGHNA, YNFKEQ.